One and the same sample provided the 27 T cell receptor beta chains below, sequenced in a study of blood T cells in healthy people across ages. Through a sample-barcoded 5' primer and a J-beta primer mix, a second PCR was run for roughly 7 to 11 cycles. TCRdb passed the 5' RACE reads through MiXCR, listing each CDR3 protein once. The repertoire holds around 800,000 distinct CDR3 sequences, with around a quarter as singletons. Separately, the same data were catalogued under a study of T cells of mothers and their children.

What was sequenced was blood. The receptors stem from a boy younger than 18 in good health.

This clonotype was seen only a few times. The chain links TRBV4-2 to TRBJ1-4; maybe TRBD1 (6 bases). The V and J ends lost 2 bases and 8 bases respectively, with 18 bases between them. The germline V gene encodes CDR1 LGHNA and CDR2 YNFKEQ. This CDR3 comprises 16 residues. The CDR3 spells CASSQKGVTSGEKLFF. CDR3 bases: TGTGCCAGCAGCCAAAAGGGGGTAACTTCCGGGGAAAAACTGTTTTTT.

This CDR3 is CASGAPNYGYTF. For the CDR3, the DNA is TGTGCCAGCGGTGCTCCTAACTATGGCTACACCTTC. The rearrangement joins TRBV28 to TRBJ1-2; D not certain. Trimming left V 8 bases short and J 0 bases short, with 7 bases between. The CDR3 extends over 12 amino acids. The germline gives CDR1 MDHEN, CDR2 SYDVKM.

The rearrangement joins TRBV4-1 to TRBJ2-6; D remains ambiguous. CDR1 is MGHRA, CDR2 YSYEKL, per germline. The CDR3 has 14 residues. V gave up 4 bases and J gave up 4 bases, with 8 bases separating them. This CDR3 is CASSPALGANVLTF. CDR3 sequence (DNA): TGCGCCAGCAGCCCAGCCCTCGGGGCCAACGTCCTGACTTTC.

Here the CDR3 reads CASSPIGGLAKNIQYF. CDR3 in DNA: TGTGCCAGCAGTCCTATTGGGGGGCTGGCCAAAAACATTCAGTACTTC. The V and J genes are TRBV6-5 and TRBJ2-4, with D tentatively TRBD1 or TRBD2 (6 bases each). The CDR3 consists of 16 residues. Germline CDR1 MNHEY, CDR2 SVGAGI. Deletions cut 5 bases from V and 1 base from J, with 15 bases between.

This clonotype appeared a few times. The rearrangement links TRBV29-1 to TRBJ1-1; a possible D gene is TRBD1 (5 bases). The CDR3 has 13 amino acids. In germline, CDR1 is SQVTM, CDR2 ANQGSEA. Trimming shortened V by 4 bases and J by 5 bases, and 14 bases separated the two germline ends. CDR3 DNA: TGCAGCGTTGCGAACGGGAGGGGAACTGAAGCTTTCTTT. This codes for CSVANGRGTEAFF.

This chain uses TRBV9 with TRBJ2-5; the match to TRBD1 covers 12 bases. The DNA end lines up better with TRBJ2-7; the J call may be wrong. The CDR3 has 15 amino acids. Germline V gene lookup returns CDR1 SGDLS and CDR2 YYNGEE. The CDR3 loop is CASSVGGQGAYEQYF. The CDR3, as DNA: TGTGCCAGCAGCGTAGGGGGACAGGGGGCGTACGAGCAGTACTTC.

The chain recombines TRBV20-1 with TRBJ2-1, with D tentatively TRBD2 (6 bases). Germline CDR1 and CDR2: DFQATT and SNEGSKA (reference sequence). V lost 0 bases and J lost 4, with 10 bases in between. The CDR3 has 14 amino acids. The chain's CDR3 is CSARDSGVYNEQFF. For the CDR3, the DNA is TGCAGTGCTAGAGATTCGGGGGTTTACAATGAGCAGTTCTTC.

The CDR3 sequence: CASSPSPDSAYEQYF. As DNA, the CDR3 is TGTGCCAGCAGTCCCTCGCCGGACTCAGCCTACGAGCAGTACTTC. The rearrangement links TRBV6-6 to TRBJ2-7; D perhaps matches TRBD2 (5 bases). Germline CDR1 MNHNY, CDR2 SVGAGI (reference sequence). The CDR3 contains 15 residues. V lost 5 bases to trimming and J lost 2 bases, with 16 bases between them.

The rearrangement links TRBV5-5 to TRBJ2-5, with TRBD1 matching over 7 bases. The end of the DNA is better explained by TRBJ2-1, so the J call may be wrong. The CDR3 is 15 amino acids. CDR1 and CDR2 from the germline V gene are SGHKS and YYEKEE (reference sequence). The CDR3 loop reads CASSLVDRNSGEQFF. The CDR3 bases are TGTGCCAGCAGCTTGGTGGACAGGAACTCGGGTGAGCAGTTCTTC.

The CDR3: CASSPTSGPQETQYF. As DNA, the CDR3 is TGTGCCAGCTCACCGACTAGCGGGCCCCAAGAGACCCAGTACTTC. The chain employs TRBV18 and TRBJ2-5, with 10 bases fitting TRBD2. The germline V gene has CDR1 KGHSH and CDR2 LQKENI. CDR3 length: 15 residues. The V gene end was trimmed by 3 bases and the J gene end by 1 base; junction bases not matched to a gene: 2.

This clonotype was detected only a few times. The rearrangement joins TRBV6-1 to TRBJ2-4, with 10 bases that match TRBD2. This CDR3 has 16 residues. The J segment lost 14 bases and the V segment lost 7 bases, leaving 20 bases of the junction unmatched. Germline V lookup: CDR1 MNHNS, CDR2 SASEGT. The CDR3 region has the DNA TGTGCCAGCAAAATGACTAGCGGGTTACCGAGGGAACTAGAGTACTTC. It yields the protein CASKMTSGLPRELEYF.

This clonotype was found a few times. J is TRBJ1-2 and V is TRBV29-1, with D unresolved. V lost 7 bases and J 6 bases, leaving 12 bases between the germline ends. Germline CDR1 reads SQVTM; CDR2 reads ANQGSEA. The CDR3 runs 11 residues. CDR3 residues: CSAISSDGYTF. The CDR3 coding sequence is TGCAGCGCCATCTCGTCTGATGGCTACACCTTC.

This chain links TRBV20-1 with TRBJ2-5; D possibly corresponds to TRBD1 (7 bases). The CDR3 sequence is 15 residues long. V lost 6 bases, J lost 2 bases, and 19 bases lay in between. Germline CDR1 reads DFQATT; CDR2 reads SNEGSKA (reference sequence). The CDR3 spells CSASGAGQIQETQYF. CDR3 DNA sequence: TGCAGTGCCTCGGGTGCGGGACAGATACAAGAGACCCAGTACTTC.

CDR3 residues: CASGLGRQGDYEQYF. Here the CDR3 DNA reads TGTGCTAGTGGTTTGGGCAGACAGGGTGACTACGAGCAGTACTTC. The chain has TRBV12-5 and TRBJ2-7, with 7 bases identical to TRBD1. Germline V CDR1 and CDR2: LGHNT, FRNRAP. The J segment lost 3 bases and the V segment lost 1 base, leaving 6 bases of the junction unmatched. This CDR3 is 15 amino acids long.

This clonotype was recorded a few times. V is TRBV24-1 and J is TRBJ2-3; 9 bases map to TRBD2. Trimming cost V 10 bases and J 0 bases; bases outside gene matches: 1. The CDR3 runs 13 residues. CDR1 and CDR2 (germline): KGHDR, SFDVKD. CDR3 in DNA: TGTGCCACTAGCGGGAGAAGCACAGATACGCAGTATTTT. Translation gives CATSGRSTDTQYF.

The table lists this clonotype with a few counts. The chain carries TRBV15 and TRBJ2-5; the D is unclear. CDR3 length equals 12 residues. V gave up 0 bases and J gave up 5 bases, with 4 bases separating them. Per the germline V gene, CDR1 is LNHNV and CDR2 is YYDKDF (reference sequence). CDR3 nucleotides: TGTGCCACCAGCAGAGATCATGAGACCCAGTACTTC. Translation gives CATSRDHETQYF.

The J gene is TRBJ2-2, the V gene TRBV2; D gene unclear. CDR1 and CDR2 from the germline V gene are SNHLY and FYNNEI. The CDR3 length is 15 residues. V lost 1 base to trimming and J lost 4 bases, with 10 bases between them. The DNA of the CDR3 is TGTGCCAGCAGTGAAGGCCGCGCGGTCACCGGGGAGCTGTTTTTT. Protein: CASSEGRAVTGELFF.

In this sample, this clonotype turned up a few times. V is TRBV28 and J is TRBJ1-3; 7 bases are shared with TRBD1. Germline assignment: CDR1 MDHEN and CDR2 SYDVKM. J gave up 0 bases and V 8 bases, and 10 bases lay outside the gene matches. The CDR3 is 16 residues long. CDR3 sequence (DNA): TGTGCCAGCGCCTCGGACAGGTTTGTCTCTGGAAACACCATATATTTT. Protein sequence: CASASDRFVSGNTIYF.

This clonotype was seen more than once but under ten times. The chain couples TRBV6-5 to TRBJ2-2; 7 bases match TRBD1. CDR1 MNHEY and CDR2 SVGAGI come from the germline V gene. This CDR3 has 14 residues. Trimming at V came to 8 bases and at J to 5 bases, leaving 8 bases not matched to a gene. The CDR3: CASGVAGGTGELFF. DNA for the CDR3: TGTGCCAGCGGCGTGGCAGGGGGTACCGGGGAGCTGTTTTTT.

The rearrangement links TRBV6-5 to TRBJ1-1, with 7 bases aligning to TRBD1. The V and J ends lost 6 bases and 4 bases, in that order; junction bases with no gene match: 20. Germline V gene data show CDR1 as MNHEY and CDR2 as SVGAGI. The CDR3 is 18 amino acids. In DNA form, the CDR3 reads TGTGCCAGCAGAATTACTGGGTTACAGACAGGGTTTGCCACTGAAGCTTTCTTT. Translated, it gives CASRITGLQTGFATEAFF.

V gene TRBV30 combines with J gene TRBJ2-5, with D possibly TRBD1 on 6 matching bases. This CDR3 is built from 12 residues. The germline CDR1 and CDR2 sequences are GTSNPN and SVGIG (reference sequence). V lost 8 bases and J lost 4, with 14 bases in between. The DNA for the CDR3 is TGTGCCCGCGCCAGGGGTGGAGAGACCCAGTACTTC. It specifies CARARGGETQYF. The whole variable domain, filled in from reference TRBV30 and TRBJ2-5, reads SQTIHQWPATLVQPVGSPLSLECTVEGTSNPNLYWYRQAAGRGLQLLFYSVGIGQISSEVPQNLSASRPQDRQFILSSKKLLLSDSGFYLCARARGGETQYFGPGTRLLVL.

The chain couples TRBV28 to TRBJ1-2, with TRBD1 matching over 9 bases. Germline-derived CDR1 and CDR2 are MDHEN and SYDVKM. V dropped 6 bases and J dropped 3; count of bases not matched to a gene: 14. This CDR3 spans 17 amino acids. The CDR3 region has the DNA TGTGCCAGCAGCTTAGCCGGGACAGGGAGGTCGGACTATGGCTACACCTTC. Encoded protein: CASSLAGTGRSDYGYTF.

The CDR3 DNA follows: TGTGCCAGCAGCTTAGGAGGGACAGGCAATCAGCCCCAGCATTTT. Translated: CASSLGGTGNQPQHF. The V call is TRBV7-9, the J call TRBJ1-5; TRBD1 matches 7 bases. Germline CDR1 reads SEHNR; CDR2 reads FQNEAQ (reference sequence). The CDR3 consists of 15 residues. Germline trimming cut 1 base from V and 2 bases from J; bases unmatched to any gene: 2. Variable domain in full (rest from reference TRBV7-9 and TRBJ1-5): DTGVSQNPRHKITKRGQNVTFRCDPISEHNRLYWYRQTLGQGPEFLTYFQNEAQLEKSRLLSDRFSAERPKGSFSTLEIQRTEQGDSAMYLCASSLGGTGNQPQHFGDGTRLSIL.

Regarding this clonotype: At one boundary the junction diverges from the germline segment, which might be a read error. This chain's CDR3 is CASSQLNEQSF. The CDR3 region has the DNA TGCGCCAGCAGCCAATTAAATGAGCAGTCCTTC. The rearrangement joins TRBV11-2 to TRBJ2-5; the D is unclear. This CDR3 has 11 residues. The germline V gene has CDR1 SGHAT and CDR2 FQNNGV.

V and J are TRBV20-1 and TRBJ1-1; D is unclear. V was shortened by 0 bases and J by 1 base, with 9 bases between the two germline ends. Looked up from germline, CDR1 is DFQATT and CDR2 is SNEGSKA (reference sequence). CDR3 length: 14 residues. The DNA of the CDR3 is TGCAGTGCTAGAGATAATGTAGCGAACACTGAAGCTTTCTTT. Translation: CSARDNVANTEAFF.

The chain recombines TRBV19 with TRBJ2-4; D could derive from TRBD1 or TRBD2 (5 bases each). V was clipped by 5 bases and J by 3 bases, with 11 bases between them. CDR3 length: 14 amino acids. Germline values: CDR1 LNHDA, CDR2 SQIVND (reference sequence). The CDR3 DNA follows: TGTGCCAGTAGTCTGGGGGACCTCAAAAACATTCAGTACTTC. As protein: CASSLGDLKNIQYF.

The V call is TRBV6-2 or TRBV6-3, the J call TRBJ2-5; the match to TRBD2 covers 11 bases. After removal of 4 bases from V and 1 base from J, the junction contained 2 bases not matched to a gene. Germline assignment: CDR1 MNHEY and CDR2 SVGEGT. This CDR3 comprises 15 residues. The CDR3 loop is CASSSTSGAQETQYF. The CDR3 nucleotides read TGTGCCAGCAGTTCGACTAGCGGGGCCCAAGAGACCCAGTACTTC.